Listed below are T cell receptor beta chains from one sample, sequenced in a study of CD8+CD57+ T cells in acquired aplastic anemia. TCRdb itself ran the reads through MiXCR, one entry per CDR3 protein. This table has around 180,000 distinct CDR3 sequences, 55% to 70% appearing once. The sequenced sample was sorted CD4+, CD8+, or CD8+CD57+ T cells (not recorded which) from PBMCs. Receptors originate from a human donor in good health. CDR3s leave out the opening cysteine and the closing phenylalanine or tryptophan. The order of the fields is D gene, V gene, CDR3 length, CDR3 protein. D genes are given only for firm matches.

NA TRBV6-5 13 ASRGGSSYNSPLH
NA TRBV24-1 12 ATSDATPYNEQF
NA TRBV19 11 ATGPWAGNEQF
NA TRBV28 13 ASSLALYSNQPQH
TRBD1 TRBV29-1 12 SVEDYGTDDGYT
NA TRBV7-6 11 ASSLYVSGEQY
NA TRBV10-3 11 AISRDTYNEQF
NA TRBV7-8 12 ASSYGAGNQPQH
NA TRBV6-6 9 ASSYSRGYT
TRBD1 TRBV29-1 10 SAGTGPHGYT
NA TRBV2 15 ASSKFSGDGLNTEAF
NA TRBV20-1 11 SVGGVSYNEQF
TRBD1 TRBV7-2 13 ASSLYRGSTDTQY
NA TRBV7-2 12 ASSMVVYNSPLH
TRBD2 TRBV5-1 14 ASSFLAGVDTGELF
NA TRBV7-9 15 ASSLGQGNWATYEQY
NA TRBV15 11 ATWDYLGYTQY
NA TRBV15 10 ATSERGTEAF
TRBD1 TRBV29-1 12 SVRGDRALYGYT
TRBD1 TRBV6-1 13 ASSRVGTVGYEQY
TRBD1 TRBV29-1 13 SVLLIRQGAAEQY
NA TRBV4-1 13 ASSQGPGATWGQY
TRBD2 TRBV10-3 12 AIRSGTTTDTQY
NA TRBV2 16 ASNPGEDETQYFGELF
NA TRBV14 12 ASRRVQGDDEQY